The present T cell receptor beta chain was sequenced within a study of blood T cell repertoires in COVID-19. Study-wide context: Acute and convalescent COVID-19 samples came from the United States, Italy and Spain. Sources were T cells, B-cell-depleted T cells, or PBMCs; the material itself was cDNA or gDNA.

In the study's own analysis: Counts of nucleated cells, estimated from reference gene primer amplification, were obtained. TCRdb's table, derived via immunoSEQ multiplex PCR, lists solely in-frame clones and lacks some. V and J calls plus clone size are reproduced from that table; the DNA served to infer D and trimming. Of 270,000 or so clones in the sample, approximately 82% are singletons; the top ten hold around 2.9%. CDR1 is LNHDA and CDR2 is SQIVND in the germline V gene (reference sequence). V trimming: 5 bases; J trimming: 1 base; junction bases outside the gene matches: 17. This CDR3 comprises 18 residues.

The sequence was obtained from a woman younger than 35 with acute or convalescent COVID-19. Sequencing was performed on peripheral blood. J is TRBJ2-7 and V is TRBV19; 7 bases match TRBD1. The CDR3 DNA sequence: TGTGCCAGTAGTGGTTGGCTCTACCGGGACAGCCAATCCTACGAGCAGTACTTC. This translates into CASSGWLYRDSQSYEQYF.